The next 32 T cell receptor beta chains were all read from a single sample in a study of T cells in Graves' hyperthyroidism and ophthalmopathy. TCR beta CDR3 sequences were amplified from RNA transcripts. The study used the HTBI primer set for a first-round RT-PCR of the TCR CDR3. Via MiXCR, TCRdb re-called the multiplex PCR reads, giving one row per CDR3 protein. The profile shows about 560,000 distinct CDR3 sequences, roughly 15% of them singletons. Sequencing input: blood. The source is a woman aged 40 to 50 with Graves' hyperthyroidism.

This clonotype was observed at least ten times. This chain's CDR3 is CASTSPNTGELFF. In nucleotides, the CDR3 is TGTGCCAGCACATCCCCCAACACCGGGGAGCTGTTTTTT. The chain employs TRBV2 and TRBJ2-2; D remains ambiguous. The CDR3 contains 13 residues. Trimming stripped 7 bases from V and 2 bases from J, with 8 bases between. Germline V CDR1 and CDR2: SNHLY, FYNNEI.

About this clonotype itself: A much larger clone differs by one base, so this may be a read error. This chain connects TRBV12-3 or TRBV12-4 to TRBJ2-1, with 12 bases fitting TRBD2. V was pared by 1 base and J by 12 bases, with 7 bases of the junction left unmatched. The CDR3 consists of 15 residues. The CDR3 region is CASSLGLAGEGGQFF. CDR3 DNA: TGTGCCAGCAGTTTAGGACTAGCGGGAGAAGGTGGGCAGTTCTTC.

This clonotype has a handful of counts. The rearrangement uses TRBV5-1 and TRBJ2-6; 7 bases are a match to TRBD1. The length of the CDR3 is 16 residues. The V and J ends lost 9 bases and 0 bases, in that order; junction bases with no gene match: 9. Germline lookup yields CDR1 SGHRS and CDR2 YFSETQ. The DNA for the CDR3 is TGCGCCACCTCCGGGACAGCCCTCTCTGGGGCCAACGTCCTGACTTTC. Translating it yields CATSGTALSGANVLTF.

The chain uses TRBV29-1 and TRBJ2-7; 8 nucleotides align to TRBD2. This CDR3 has 13 residues. The trim removed 6 bases at V and 6 bases at J, leaving 10 bases unmatched. CDR1 SQVTM and CDR2 ANQGSEA come from the germline V gene. The CDR3 nucleotides are TGCAGCGTCACTTTAGCGGGAAGGGGCGAGCAGTACTTC. This translates into CSVTLAGRGEQYF.

This clonotype occurred a few times. The chain is built from TRBV11-3 and TRBJ2-2; 7 bases map to TRBD1. V gave up 8 bases and J gave up 6 bases; unmatched junction bases: 9. The CDR3 runs to 14 residues. Germline V gives CDR1 SGHNT, CDR2 YENEEA. For the CDR3, the DNA is TGTGCCAGCTCCACAGGGGCCTACTCCGGGGAGCTGTTTTTT. Amino acid sequence: CASSTGAYSGELFF.

This clonotype has at least ten counts. This chain's CDR3 is CASSRQPEYYEQYF. Written as DNA, the CDR3 is TGTGCCAGCAGTCGCCAGCCAGAATACTACGAGCAGTACTTC. The chain carries TRBV7-8 and TRBJ2-7; D not resolved. Germline V gene lookup returns CDR1 SGHVS and CDR2 FQNEAQ. V shed 6 bases and J shed 3 bases, with 15 bases lying between them. There are 14 residues in the CDR3.

J is TRBJ1-6 and V is TRBV19; possibly TRBD1 for D (6 bases). Per germline, CDR1 LNHDA and CDR2 SQIVND (reference sequence). The CDR3 extends over 16 amino acids. V gave up 5 bases and J gave up 5 bases, with 16 bases separating them. CDR3 in amino acids: CASSPSGQQNNSPLHF. CDR3 DNA: TGTGCCAGTAGTCCCAGCGGACAGCAGAATAATTCACCCCTCCACTTT.

Many counts were recorded for this clonotype. The V gene is TRBV2, the J gene TRBJ2-5; 8 nucleotides agree with TRBD2. V was pared by 4 bases and J by 5 bases, with 6 bases of the junction left unmatched. CDR3 length equals 14 residues. Germline CDR1 is SNHLY and CDR2 is FYNNEI. The CDR3 bases are TGTGCCAGCAGTGTCTCTAGCGGGCTGGAGACCCAGTACTTC. Amino acids: CASSVSSGLETQYF.

This clonotype was seen repeatedly, ten times or more. The chain has TRBV28 and TRBJ1-1; TRBD1 aligns across 7 bases. CDR3 length: 16 residues. Per the germline V gene, CDR1 is MDHEN and CDR2 is SYDVKM. The trim removed 2 bases at V and 2 bases at J, leaving 8 bases unmatched. The CDR3: CASSLARGQSNTEAFF. CDR3 DNA sequence: TGTGCCAGCAGTTTAGCCCGGGGACAGTCTAACACTGAAGCTTTCTTT.

This clonotype showed up many times. One end of the junction fails to match germline, which may point to a read error. The chain recombines TRBV28 with TRBJ2-3; 7 positions match TRBD2. CDR1 is MDHEN, CDR2 SYDVKM, per germline. The CDR3 contains 16 residues. The CDR3 sequence: CASSLFLSAAGNTRYF. CDR3 in DNA: TGTGCCAGCAGTTTATTCTTATCCGCAGCGGGGAATACGCGGTATTTT. The entire variable domain, with the rest obtained from reference TRBV28 and TRBJ2-3, is as follows: DVKVTQSSRYLVKRTGEKVFLECVQDMDHENMFWYRQDPGLGLRLIYFSYDVKMKEKGDIPEGYSVSREKKERFSLILESASTNQTSMYLCASSLFLSAAGNTRYFGPGTRLTVL.

This clonotype appeared many times. The chain has TRBV20-1 and TRBJ2-1; 9 bases align to TRBD1. Germline CDR1 and CDR2: DFQATT and SNEGSKA (reference sequence). The CDR3 extends over 14 amino acids. The ends lost 5 bases at V and 5 bases at J; junction bases unmatched: 7. The CDR3 bases are TGCAGTGCTGACAGGGGGACGTTTAACAATGAGCAGTTCTTC. It yields the protein CSADRGTFNNEQFF.

This clonotype occurred many times. The CDR3 here is CASSSPTGGTDTQYF. The CDR3 DNA is TGTGCCAGCAGTTCCCCGACAGGGGGGACAGATACGCAGTATTTT. The rearrangement joins TRBV28 to TRBJ2-3, with 9 bases identical to TRBD1. V trimming: 4 bases; J trimming: 3 bases; junction bases outside the gene matches: 5. CDR1 and CDR2 from the germline V gene are MDHEN and SYDVKM. The CDR3 is 15 amino acids.

This chain uses TRBV20-1 with TRBJ2-2; D assignment may be TRBD1 or TRBD2 (6 bases each). Trimming took off 7 bases at V and 7 bases at J, with 19 bases between the two ends. This CDR3 comprises 14 residues. CDR1 and CDR2 from the germline V gene are DFQATT and SNEGSKA (reference sequence). This CDR3 reads CSVNLGGEGGELFF. CDR3 coding DNA: TGCAGTGTTAATCTGGGGGGCGAAGGCGGGGAGCTGTTTTTT.

The sample holds many counts of this clonotype. The J gene is TRBJ2-2, the V gene TRBV20-1; D uncertain. This CDR3 comprises 13 residues. Between the trimmed V and J ends, which lost 3 bases and 6 bases, there was a span of 11 bases. CDR1 is DFQATT, CDR2 SNEGSKA, per germline (reference sequence). The CDR3 sequence is CSASPNSAGELFF. The CDR3 DNA is TGCAGTGCTAGCCCCAACAGCGCCGGGGAGCTGTTTTTT.

The chain links TRBV19 to TRBJ2-1; D is possibly TRBD2 (5 bases). CDR1 and CDR2 (germline): LNHDA, SQIVND (reference sequence). The CDR3 runs 16 residues. Deletions cut 0 bases from V and 4 bases from J, with 13 bases between. CDR3 in amino acids: CASSIDRRGLYNEQFF. The CDR3 DNA sequence: TGTGCCAGTAGTATAGATCGTCGGGGATTATACAATGAGCAGTTCTTC.

The genes are TRBV6-1 and TRBJ2-5, with 10 positions matching TRBD2. This CDR3 is built from 15 residues. Germline lookup yields CDR1 MNHNS and CDR2 SASEGT. The ends lost 6 bases at V and 12 bases at J; junction bases unmatched: 16. CDR3 DNA: TGTGCCAGCAGCCCTCGATCTAGCGGGAGTACAGTAGAGTACTTC. As protein: CASSPRSSGSTVEYF.

The J gene is TRBJ2-7, the V gene TRBV28; D is undetermined. This CDR3 is 20 amino acids long. Trimming removed 1 base from V and 3 bases from J, with 28 bases in between. Germline-derived CDR1 and CDR2 are MDHEN and SYDVKM. The CDR3 DNA follows: TGTGCCAGCAGTTTATCAAACCGCCGGCGACGGGCTACGATTCACTACGAGCAGTACTTC. This encodes CASSLSNRRRRATIHYEQYF. Supplemented by reference TRBV28 and TRBJ2-7, the full variable domain reads DVKVTQSSRYLVKRTGEKVFLECVQDMDHENMFWYRQDPGLGLRLIYFSYDVKMKEKGDIPEGYSVSREKKERFSLILESASTNQTSMYLCASSLSNRRRRATIHYEQYFGPGTRLTVT.

Many counts were recorded for this clonotype. J is TRBJ2-2 and V is TRBV2; D call uncertain. V gave up 1 base and J gave up 6 bases, with 3 bases separating them. Germline CDR1 reads SNHLY; CDR2 reads FYNNEI. The CDR3 runs to 12 residues. The CDR3 sequence: CASSEGSGELFF. The CDR3 region has the DNA TGTGCCAGCAGTGAAGGCTCCGGGGAGCTGTTTTTT.

This clonotype has ten or more counts. V is TRBV20-1 and J is TRBJ2-5, with 9 bases that match TRBD2. The CDR3 runs 15 residues. Germline lookup yields CDR1 DFQATT and CDR2 SNEGSKA (reference sequence). The V segment lost 0 bases and the J segment 5 bases; nucleotides outside the gene matches: 7. CDR3 in DNA: TGCAGTGCTAGAGATCAGACTAGCGGTGAGGAGACCCAGTACTTC. It yields the protein CSARDQTSGEETQYF.

This clonotype was observed a handful of times. V is TRBV6-2 or TRBV6-3 and J is TRBJ2-1, with 8 bases fitting TRBD1. The V and J ends lost 6 bases and 2 bases, in that order; junction bases with no gene match: 6. Germline loops: CDR1 MNHEY, CDR2 SVGEGT. The CDR3 totals 15 residues. The chain's CDR3 is CASSQTGEPYNEQFF. CDR3 bases: TGTGCCAGCAGCCAGACAGGGGAGCCCTACAATGAGCAGTTCTTC.

This clonotype was counted ten times or more. This sequence joins TRBV11-2 and TRBJ2-3; a possible D gene is TRBD1 (6 bases). This CDR3 region has 16 residues. The ends were cut back, 3 bases at V and 0 bases at J, with 13 bases in the middle. Germline values: CDR1 SGHAT, CDR2 FQNNGV. Here the CDR3 reads CASSFDGTPSTDTQYF. The DNA of the CDR3 is TGTGCCAGCAGCTTCGATGGGACACCTAGCACAGATACGCAGTATTTT.

This clonotype occurred a few times. CDR3 amino acids: CASSVAVGNEQFF. In DNA, the CDR3 is TGTGCCAGCAGCGTAGCTGTCGGGAATGAGCAGTTCTTC. This chain uses TRBV9 with TRBJ2-1; no definite D call. Trimming took 0 bases from V and 7 from J, leaving 8 bases between them. The length of the CDR3 is 13 residues. CDR1 is SGDLS, CDR2 YYNGEE, per germline.

At least ten counts were recorded for this clonotype. The V gene is TRBV5-8, the J gene TRBJ2-6, with D perhaps TRBD1 (5 bases). V was cut by 0 bases and J by 4 bases, with 8 bases left in between. The CDR3 is made up of 15 amino acids. Germline V gene data show CDR1 as SGHTS and CDR2 as YDEGEE. The CDR3 nucleotides read TGTGCCAGCAGCTTGGAAGGGGTCGGGGCCAACGTCCTGACTTTC. It encodes CASSLEGVGANVLTF.

This clonotype was found many times. The chain uses TRBV7-2 and TRBJ1-5, with 10 bases fitting TRBD1. Trimming at V came to 7 bases and at J to 7 bases, leaving 10 bases not matched to a gene. From germline, CDR1 is SGHTA and CDR2 FQGNSA. There are 15 residues in the CDR3. The CDR3 DNA reads as TGTGCCAGCACCGAGACAGGGGGCGCAGGACAGCCCCAGCATTTT. Protein: CASTETGGAGQPQHF.

This clonotype has only a few counts. V is TRBV6-2 or TRBV6-3 and J is TRBJ1-2; the D gene is possibly TRBD1 (6 bases). The CDR3 runs to 15 residues. CDR1 and CDR2 (germline): MNHEY, SVGEGT. V was trimmed by 7 bases and J by 8 bases, leaving 23 bases between them. The CDR3 region has the DNA TGTGCCAGCACCCCTACCTGGGGGCGCCTGAGGGGCTACACCTTC. It is translated as CASTPTWGRLRGYTF.

This clonotype was seen a few times. The chain carries TRBV6-5 and TRBJ2-5, with D perhaps TRBD1 or TRBD2 (5 bases each). The V gene lost 2 bases and the J gene lost 3 bases, with 10 bases spanning the gap. This CDR3 has 14 amino acids. Germline V gives CDR1 MNHEY, CDR2 SVGAGI. CDR3 DNA sequence: TGTGCCAGCAGTTACGGGGGTGTCGAAGAGACCCAGTACTTC. The encoded protein is CASSYGGVEETQYF.

This clonotype turned up a few times. Being one base from a much bigger clone, this may be a read error. Because the CDR3 is missing its conserved closing phenylalanine or tryptophan, this is likely a read error. V gene TRBV3-1 combines with J gene TRBJ2-7; 9 positions agree with TRBD2. Germline V gene data show CDR1 as LGHDT and CDR2 as YNNKEL (reference sequence). The CDR3 has 15 residues. The V and J ends lost 3 bases and 4 bases, in that order; junction bases with no gene match: 7. CDR3 nucleotides: TGTGCCAGCAGCCAGGGCGCGGGAGGGCGGTACGAGCAGTACCTC. Its translation: CASSQGAGGRYEQYL.

This clonotype was counted ten times or more. The CDR3 DNA is TGTGCCAGCAGTCCACAGGGGGACCTCCTAGGTGAGCAGTTCTTC. It encodes CASSPQGDLLGEQFF. The J gene is TRBJ2-1, the V gene TRBV12-3 or TRBV12-4, with TRBD1 matching 8 bases. V lost 5 bases, J lost 9 bases, and 12 bases stayed unmatched. The CDR3 covers 15 residues.

This clonotype was detected many times. The chain carries TRBV7-3 and TRBJ2-5, with D perhaps given as TRBD1 or TRBD2 (5 bases each). The CDR3 is 16 amino acids. Germline V gene data show CDR1 as SGHTA and CDR2 as FQGTGA. The V end lost 5 bases, the J end lost 1 base, and 17 bases lay between the germline ends. The CDR3 nucleotides are TGTGCCAGCAGCCCCGGGGACCGACCAGCCCAAGAGACCCAGTACTTC. Translation: CASSPGDRPAQETQYF.

The chain links TRBV25-1 to TRBJ1-2; TRBD1 might be the D (6 bases). The V end lost 6 bases, the J end lost 2 bases, and 13 bases lay between the germline ends. In germline, CDR1 is MGHDK, CDR2 SYGVNS. The CDR3 sequence is 14 residues long. The chain's CDR3 is CASRGGTTNYGYTF. CDR3 nucleotides: TGTGCCAGCAGGGGTGGGACAACAAACTATGGCTACACCTTC.

The chain has TRBV28 and TRBJ2-3; TRBD2 matches 8 bases. V was pared by 4 bases and J by 14 bases, with 8 bases of the junction left unmatched. This CDR3 region has 12 residues. Germline CDR1 reads MDHEN; CDR2 reads SYDVKM. The CDR3 region has the DNA TGTGCCAGCAGTTCGGGACTAGAAACAGGGTATTTT. Its protein is CASSSGLETGYF.

This rearrangement joins TRBV18 to TRBJ1-6; D gene uncertain. CDR3 length: 12 amino acids. Germline CDR1 and CDR2: KGHSH and LQKENI. Trimming left V 5 bases short and J 7 bases short, with 6 bases between. CDR3 sequence: CASSESNSPLHF. CDR3 coding DNA: TGTGCCAGCTCAGAGTCGAATTCACCCCTCCACTTT. The variable domain in full, completed from reference TRBV18 and TRBJ1-6, reads NAGVMQNPRHLVRRRGQEARLRCSPMKGHSHVYWYRQLPEEGLKFMVYLQKENIIDESGMPKERFSAEFPKEGPSILRIQQVVRGDSAAYFCASSESNSPLHFGNGTRLTVT.